This section outlines one TCR beta chain sequence together with its context. The antigen remains unidentified. The repertoire was sequenced with immunoSEQ multiplex PCR; TCRdb's copy has only in-frame clones and lacks some. The data hold around 50,000 clones, with 80% to 90% observed a single time. The record originates from a study of T cell responses to AZD1222 COVID-19 vaccine. Study-level results: Females outnumbered males among donors, who were mostly white British; clonal diversity was possibly underestimated.

This sequence originates from an adult who received the AZD1222 COVID-19 vaccine. Sequences were derived from peripheral blood, sampled 28 days after the second AZD1222 dose.

CDR3 in DNA: TGTGCCAGCAGCTCCGGGACAGGGGTTGGCTACACCTTC. Its protein is CASSSGTGVGYTF. The chain is built from TRBV7-9 and TRBJ1-2; 10 nucleotides match TRBD1. The V gene's germline CDR1 is SEHNR and CDR2 FQNEAQ (reference sequence). CDR3 length equals 13 residues. Trimming at V came to 4 bases and at J to 7 bases, leaving 3 bases not matched to a gene. The full variable domain, its missing parts supplied by reference TRBV7-9 and TRBJ1-2, is DTGVSQNPRHKITKRGQNVTFRCDPISEHNRLYWYRQTLGQGPEFLTYFQNEAQLEKSRLLSDRFSAERPKGSFSTLEIQRTEQGDSAMYLCASSSGTGVGYTFGSGTRLTVV.